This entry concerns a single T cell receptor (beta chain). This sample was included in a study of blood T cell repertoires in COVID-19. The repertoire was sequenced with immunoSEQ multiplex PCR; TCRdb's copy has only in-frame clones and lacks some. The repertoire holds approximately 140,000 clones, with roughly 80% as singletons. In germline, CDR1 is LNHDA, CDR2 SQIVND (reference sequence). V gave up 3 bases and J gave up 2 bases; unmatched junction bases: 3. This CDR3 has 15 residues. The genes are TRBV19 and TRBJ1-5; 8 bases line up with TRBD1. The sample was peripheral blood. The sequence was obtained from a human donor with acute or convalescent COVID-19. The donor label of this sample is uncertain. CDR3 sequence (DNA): TGTGCCAGTAGTATCCAGGACAGGGGCAATCAGCCCCAGCATTTT. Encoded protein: CASSIQDRGNQPQHF.